This TCR beta chain was sequenced for a study of T cell clones after liver transplantation. Study overall: TCRbeta sequencing after a pre-transplant mixed lymphocyte reaction identified graft-donor-reactive clones, later tracked in post-transplant blood. Study-level results: In most of the 8 subjects, circulating graft-donor-reactive CD4 TCRbeta sequences fell significantly after transplant.

TCRdb's copy holds only in-frame clones and misses some; the assay was immunoSEQ multiplex PCR. The table includes under 90,000 clones, 80% detected once. Germline values: CDR1 SGHNT, CDR2 YYREEE (reference sequence). The CDR3 runs to 14 residues. Trimming took 1 base from V and 10 from J, leaving 15 bases between them. As concerns this clone: Its antigen is unknown.

V is TRBV5-4 and J is TRBJ2-1; D is undetermined. The origin of this receptor is a human donor who received a liver transplant. The starting material was CD4+ T cells from blood, obtained before liver transplant. The CDR3 DNA reads as TGTGCCAGCAGCTTGTACCCCCACTCCAGCGAGCAGTTCTTC. Translated: CASSLYPHSSEQFF.